A single sample gave rise to the 25 T cell receptor beta chains below, sequenced in a study of shared clonotypes between healthy human individuals. Some clones are missing from TCRdb's copy, which holds only in-frame ones; the method was immunoSEQ multiplex PCR. The sample has roughly 2.1 million clones, more than 85% seen once. Naive CD8 cells lacked CD45RO, underwent positive selection for CCR7 and left out terminally differentiated effector memory CD45RA+ cells. The sequenced material came from naive CD8+ T cells from PBMCs. The origin of the receptors is a man younger than 30 in good health. Some clones in this sample may be carry-over from other donors' samples.

V and J are TRBV28 and TRBJ2-7; D might be TRBD2 (6 bases). The CDR3 is 16 residues long. Trimming removed 3 bases from V and 7 bases from J, with 22 bases in between. Germline lookup yields CDR1 MDHEN and CDR2 SYDVKM. The CDR3 loop reads CASSLILGGAEEEQYF. CDR3 nucleotides: TGTGCCAGCAGTTTGATTTTAGGAGGGGCGGAGGAAGAGCAGTACTTC.

V is TRBV10-2 and J is TRBJ1-1, with 9 bases that match TRBD1. Trimming removed 1 base from V and 6 bases from J; junction bases left unmatched: 3. The CDR3 is 14 amino acids. Per the germline V gene, CDR1 is WSHSY and CDR2 is SAAADI. CDR3 sequence: CASSEWNRGPEAFF. The CDR3 DNA is TGCGCCAGCAGTGAGTGGAACAGGGGGCCTGAAGCTTTCTTT.

V usage is TRBV11-2 and J usage is TRBJ2-3; 7 bases map to TRBD2. The CDR3 consists of 14 residues. Germline V gene sequence: CDR1 SGHAT, CDR2 FQNNGV. The J segment lost 8 bases and the V segment lost 1 base, leaving 6 bases of the junction unmatched. In DNA, the CDR3 is TGTGCCAGCAGCTTAGTCTACTCGGGAGGTACGCAGTATTTT. The encoded protein is CASSLVYSGGTQYF.

The CDR3 here is CASSLLGGVGYGYTF. The DNA of the CDR3 is TGTGCCAGCAGTTTATTAGGGGGCGTGGGCTATGGCTACACCTTC. The chain uses TRBV27 and TRBJ1-2; 7 bases align to TRBD1. Germline CDR1 reads MNHEY; CDR2 reads SMNVEV (reference sequence). Trimming removed 1 base from V and 4 bases from J; junction bases left unmatched: 6. This CDR3 is 15 amino acids long.

In this sample, this clone turned up once. The V call is TRBV5-6, the J call TRBJ2-5; perhaps TRBD2 as D (5 bases). Germline V gives CDR1 SGHDT, CDR2 YYEEEE. V lost 0 bases and J lost 4, with 13 bases in between. CDR3 length equals 15 residues. CDR3 sequence (DNA): TGTGCCAGCAGCTTGGTATCGGGAACAGTAGAGACCCAGTACTTC. This translates into CASSLVSGTVETQYF.

The chain links TRBV2 to TRBJ1-5; possible D gene TRBD1, 6 bases. Germline values: CDR1 SNHLY, CDR2 FYNNEI. V lost 3 bases and J lost 5, with 11 bases in between. This CDR3 is built from 14 residues. The DNA for the CDR3 is TGTGCCAGCAGTGATTTGGACAGATATCAGCCCCAGCATTTT. It codes for CASSDLDRYQPQHF.

V and J are TRBV5-4 and TRBJ2-1, with TRBD2 identical over 11 bases. CDR3 size: 16 residues. Germline CDR1 SGHNT, CDR2 YYREEE (reference sequence). Trimming cost V 4 bases and J 4 bases; bases outside gene matches: 7. CDR3 residues: CASSPVTSGMYNEQFF. The CDR3 DNA is TGTGCCAGCAGCCCCGTGACTAGCGGGATGTACAATGAGCAGTTCTTC.

J is TRBJ2-2 and V is TRBV9; D unclear. V lost 4 bases to trimming and J lost 7 bases, with 23 bases between them. This CDR3 region has 17 residues. CDR1 and CDR2 (germline): SGDLS, YYNGEE. The CDR3 nucleotides read TGTGCCAGCAGCCCCCGGTCCTTGGATGATGTTGGCGGGGAGCTGTTTTTT. This translates into CASSPRSLDDVGGELFF.

This sequence joins TRBV12-5 and TRBJ2-7, with TRBD2 identical over 11 bases. Trimming removed 1 base from V and 6 bases from J; junction bases left unmatched: 26. The CDR3 totals 22 residues. Germline values: CDR1 LGHNT, CDR2 FRNRAP. The chain's CDR3 is CASGLGRTSGTEYSGRAAEQYF. CDR3 bases: TGTGCTAGTGGTTTGGGACGAACTTCTGGGACAGAGTATAGCGGGAGGGCCGCCGAGCAGTACTTC.

The chain carries TRBV7-9 and TRBJ2-1; the D gene is possibly TRBD2 (6 bases). The length of the CDR3 is 15 residues. Germline V gives CDR1 SEHNR, CDR2 FQNEAQ (reference sequence). V lost 7 bases to trimming and J lost 2 bases, with 15 bases between them. The CDR3 sequence is CASTAGRFAYNEQFF. The CDR3 nucleotides read TGTGCCAGCACTGCGGGGCGATTTGCCTACAATGAGCAGTTCTTC.

V is TRBV23-1 and J is TRBJ2-3, with 12 bases that match TRBD2. TRBV23-1 is flagged as an ORF with uncertain function. The junction had 12 bases not matched to a gene; V was cut back by 5 bases and J by 6 bases. The CDR3 totals 17 residues. The CDR3 DNA reads as TGCGCCAGCAGTACCTTTGGCCTAGCGGGAGGGGGGGATACGCAGTATTTT. The encoded protein is CASSTFGLAGGGDTQYF.

The chain couples TRBV7-2 to TRBJ2-5, with a tentative D call TRBD2 (6 bases). The J call may be incorrect, as the DNA end agrees better with TRBJ2-7. The CDR3 sequence is 16 residues long. The germline V gene encodes CDR1 SGHTA and CDR2 FQGNSA. The CDR3 region has the DNA TGTGCCAGCAGCCGTTTCACGGACGGACTATTCTACGAGCAGTACTTC. Translated: CASSRFTDGLFYEQYF.

V is TRBV7-3 and J is TRBJ2-1; D is unclear. This CDR3 is 13 amino acids long. CDR1 and CDR2 from the germline V gene are SGHTA and FQGTGA. V gave up 5 bases and J gave up 5 bases, with 10 bases separating them. CDR3: CASSPPLDNEQFF. The CDR3 bases are TGTGCCAGCAGCCCCCCTCTCGACAATGAGCAGTTCTTC.

The chain has TRBV9 and TRBJ2-1, with 12 bases aligning to TRBD2. Germline-derived CDR1 and CDR2 are SGDLS and YYNGEE. With V trimmed by 3 bases and J by 6 bases, 10 bases remained unmatched. The CDR3 length is 17 residues. CDR3 coding DNA: TGTGCCAGCAGCGCGGTCCGGACTAGCGGGACCCTCAATGAGCAGTTCTTC. Translated: CASSAVRTSGTLNEQFF.

The chain employs TRBV29-1 and TRBJ2-4; tentative D call: TRBD1 (5 bases). The CDR3 runs to 14 residues. Per the germline V gene, CDR1 is SQVTM and CDR2 is ANQGSEA. V lost 2 bases, J lost 4 bases, and 12 bases lay in between. CDR3 region: CSVESREDKNIQYF. CDR3 bases: TGCAGCGTTGAAAGCAGGGAAGATAAAAACATTCAGTACTTC.

As concerns this clone: The same CDR3 arises from other DNA sequences in this sample as well. This chain joins TRBV7-2 and TRBJ2-5, with D unresolved. The germline V gene has CDR1 SGHTA and CDR2 FQGNSA. Deletions cut 5 bases from V and 5 bases from J, with 9 bases between. There are 12 residues in the CDR3. The chain's CDR3 is CASSPRLETQYF. CDR3 bases: TGTGCCAGCAGCCCCCGTTTGGAGACCCAGTACTTC.

The J gene is TRBJ2-1, the V gene TRBV4-2; D remains ambiguous. The ends were cut back, 4 bases at V and 4 bases at J, with 14 bases in the middle. CDR3 length: 15 residues. Germline V gives CDR1 LGHNA, CDR2 YNFKEQ. The CDR3 DNA follows: TGTGCCAGCAGCCCCTGGTCCACGGATTACAATGAGCAGTTCTTC. Protein sequence: CASSPWSTDYNEQFF.

This chain links TRBV9 with TRBJ2-1; D gene ambiguous. Germline V gene lookup returns CDR1 SGDLS and CDR2 YYNGEE. The CDR3 extends over 18 amino acids. Trimming left V 4 bases short and J 0 bases short, with 20 bases between. This chain's CDR3 is CASSPDDQSHSSYNEQFF. The CDR3 coding sequence is TGTGCCAGCAGCCCCGACGACCAATCTCACAGCTCCTACAATGAGCAGTTCTTC.

The chain couples TRBV4-3 to TRBJ2-2, with TRBD1 identical over 8 bases. The germline gives CDR1 LGHNA, CDR2 YSLEER. V lost 3 bases and J lost 4; bases outside the gene matches: 10. The CDR3 has 17 residues. The CDR3 coding sequence is TGCGCCAGCAGCCAGGGGAGGACAGGGCATGCCACCGGGGAGCTGTTTTTT. It specifies CASSQGRTGHATGELFF.

Here the CDR3 DNA reads TGTGCCAGCAGTTCACTTAGCAATCAGCCCCAGCATTTT. This sequence encodes CASSSLSNQPQHF. The chain joins TRBV6-5 to TRBJ1-5, with D uncertain. CDR3 length equals 13 residues. Germline loops: CDR1 MNHEY, CDR2 SVGAGI. V was clipped by 4 bases and J by 0 bases, with 4 bases between them.

V and J are TRBV7-2 and TRBJ2-7; the D call may be TRBD1 or TRBD2 (6 bases each). The germline V gene has CDR1 SGHTA and CDR2 FQGNSA. The CDR3 contains 16 residues. V was trimmed by 5 bases and J by 8 bases, leaving 25 bases between them. The CDR3 reads CASSLGGSPDNTKQYF. The CDR3 DNA reads TGTGCCAGCAGCCTAGGGGGGTCACCCGACAATACCAAGCAGTACTTC.

This chain uses TRBV29-1 with TRBJ1-2; 8 positions match TRBD1. Germline V gene sequence: CDR1 SQVTM, CDR2 ANQGSEA. CDR3 size: 12 residues. After removal of 4 bases from V and 6 bases from J, the junction contained 4 bases not matched to a gene. The CDR3 sequence is CSVVDRGDGYTF. CDR3 coding DNA: TGCAGCGTTGTTGACAGGGGTGATGGCTACACCTTC.

The V and J genes are TRBV6-5 and TRBJ2-7; TRBD1 agrees at 9 bases. There are 15 residues in the CDR3. The V gene's germline CDR1 is MNHEY and CDR2 SVGAGI. V lost 4 bases, J lost 1 base, and 5 bases stayed unmatched. The DNA of the CDR3 is TGTGCCAGCAGTTCGGACAGGGGAAGGTCCTACGAGCAGTACTTC. It is translated as CASSSDRGRSYEQYF.

This clone is a singleton in its sample. The V call is TRBV5-1, the J call TRBJ1-4; D may be TRBD1 (5 bases). The CDR3 runs 17 residues. V gave up 1 base and J gave up 0 bases, with 13 bases separating them. Germline V gene lookup returns CDR1 SGHRS and CDR2 YFSETQ. The CDR3 region is CASSLFSWGATNEKLFF. The CDR3 DNA follows: TGCGCCAGCAGCTTGTTTTCGTGGGGCGCAACTAATGAAAAACTGTTTTTT.

The chain carries TRBV14 and TRBJ2-7; 8 positions match TRBD2. Germline loops: CDR1 SGHDN, CDR2 FVKESK. The J segment lost 4 bases and the V segment lost 1 base, leaving 3 bases of the junction unmatched. The CDR3 runs to 14 residues. CDR3 nucleotide sequence: TGTGCCAGCAGCCAAGTAGCGGGATCATACGAGCAGTACTTC. Translated, it gives CASSQVAGSYEQYF.